A single sample gave rise to the 4 T cell receptor beta chains below, sequenced in a study of T cell responses to AZD1222 COVID-19 vaccine. Profiling relied on immunoSEQ multiplex PCR, and the TCRdb table lists in-frame clones only, not all of them. The sample has roughly 100,000 clones, about 88% seen once. The sequences come from peripheral blood, collected on day 0 of AZD1222 vaccination. Receptors were obtained from an adult in good health.

The chain joins TRBV7-9 to TRBJ2-1, with no clear D. There are 14 residues in the CDR3. CDR1 is SEHNR, CDR2 FQNEAQ, per germline (reference sequence). V was clipped by 6 bases and J by 1 base, with 10 bases between them. CDR3 bases: TGTGCCAGCAGAAAGGTCGGGTCCTACAATGAGCAGTTCTTC. This sequence encodes CASRKVGSYNEQFF.

The J gene is TRBJ1-2, the V gene TRBV4-1, with D perhaps TRBD1 (6 bases). The CDR3 totals 17 residues. The V gene's germline CDR1 is MGHRA and CDR2 YSYEKL. V lost 0 bases and J 8 bases, leaving 22 bases between the germline ends. The CDR3 here is CASSQDIAGVQMLGYTF. The CDR3 DNA is TGCGCCAGCAGCCAAGATATAGCAGGGGTTCAAATGTTAGGCTACACCTTC.

The chain is built from TRBV13 and TRBJ1-1; weak D call: TRBD1 (6 bases). Trimming removed 4 bases from V and 4 bases from J, with 10 bases in between. The CDR3 has 13 amino acids. CDR1 PRHDT and CDR2 FYEKMQ come from the germline V gene (reference sequence). The CDR3 DNA reads TGTGCCAGCAGCTCTACAGGGAGCACTGAAGCTTTCTTT. Its translation is CASSSTGSTEAFF.

The chain recombines TRBV5-8 with TRBJ1-2, with 12 nucleotides matching TRBD1. The CDR3 has 15 residues. Germline CDR1 SGHTS, CDR2 YDEGEE. J was trimmed by 7 bases and V by 3 bases; bases with no gene match: 7. The CDR3: CASSSGTGGFFGYTF. The CDR3 nucleotides are TGTGCCAGCAGCTCCGGGACAGGGGGCTTCTTTGGCTACACCTTC.